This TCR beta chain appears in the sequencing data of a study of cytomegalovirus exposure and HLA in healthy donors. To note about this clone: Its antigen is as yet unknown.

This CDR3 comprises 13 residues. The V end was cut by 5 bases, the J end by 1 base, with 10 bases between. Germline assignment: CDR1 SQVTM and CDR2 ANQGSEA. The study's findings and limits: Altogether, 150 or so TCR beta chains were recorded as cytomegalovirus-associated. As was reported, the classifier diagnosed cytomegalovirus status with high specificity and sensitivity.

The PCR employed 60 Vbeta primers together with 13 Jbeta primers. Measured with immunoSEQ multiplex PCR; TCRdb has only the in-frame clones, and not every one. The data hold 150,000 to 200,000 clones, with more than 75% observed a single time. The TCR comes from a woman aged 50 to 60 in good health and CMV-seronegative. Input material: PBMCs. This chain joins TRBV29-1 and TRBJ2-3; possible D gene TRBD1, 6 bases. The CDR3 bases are TGCAGCGTTCGGGCAGGGGGCACAGATACGCAGTATTTT. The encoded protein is CSVRAGGTDTQYF.